This T cell receptor beta chain comes out of a study of blood T cell repertoires in COVID-19. The V gene's germline CDR1 is MNHEY and CDR2 SMNVEV (reference sequence). V lost 5 bases, J lost 9 bases, and 7 bases stayed unmatched. The CDR3 extends over 14 amino acids. The protocol was immunoSEQ multiplex PCR, while the TCRdb copy is restricted to in-frame clones and leaves out a portion. The data contain approximately 89,000 clones, under 85% of them seen just once; the ten biggest clones take up around a quarter. The sequence derives from a man aged 70 or older with acute or convalescent COVID-19. The chain combines TRBV27 with TRBJ1-5; 10 nucleotides agree with TRBD1. Sequenced sample: peripheral blood. CDR3 region: CASSHRDRGTPQHF. DNA for the CDR3: TGTGCCAGCAGTCATAGGGACAGGGGAACGCCCCAGCATTTT.